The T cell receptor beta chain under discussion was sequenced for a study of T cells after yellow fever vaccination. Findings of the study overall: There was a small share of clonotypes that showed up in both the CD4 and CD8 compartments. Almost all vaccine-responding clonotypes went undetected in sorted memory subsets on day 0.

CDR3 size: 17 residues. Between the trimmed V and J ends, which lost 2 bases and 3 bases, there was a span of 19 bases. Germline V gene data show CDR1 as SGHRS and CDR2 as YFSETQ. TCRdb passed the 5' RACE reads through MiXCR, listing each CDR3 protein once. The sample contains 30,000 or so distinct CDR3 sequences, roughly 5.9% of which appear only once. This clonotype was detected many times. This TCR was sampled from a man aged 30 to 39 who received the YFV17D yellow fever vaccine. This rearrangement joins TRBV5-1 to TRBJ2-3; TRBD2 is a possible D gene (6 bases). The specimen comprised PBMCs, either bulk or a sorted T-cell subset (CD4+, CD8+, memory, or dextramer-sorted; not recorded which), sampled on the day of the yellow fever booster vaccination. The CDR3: CASSFEGTPFGTDTQYF. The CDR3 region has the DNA TGCGCCAGCAGCTTCGAAGGGACTCCCTTTGGGACAGATACGCAGTATTTT.